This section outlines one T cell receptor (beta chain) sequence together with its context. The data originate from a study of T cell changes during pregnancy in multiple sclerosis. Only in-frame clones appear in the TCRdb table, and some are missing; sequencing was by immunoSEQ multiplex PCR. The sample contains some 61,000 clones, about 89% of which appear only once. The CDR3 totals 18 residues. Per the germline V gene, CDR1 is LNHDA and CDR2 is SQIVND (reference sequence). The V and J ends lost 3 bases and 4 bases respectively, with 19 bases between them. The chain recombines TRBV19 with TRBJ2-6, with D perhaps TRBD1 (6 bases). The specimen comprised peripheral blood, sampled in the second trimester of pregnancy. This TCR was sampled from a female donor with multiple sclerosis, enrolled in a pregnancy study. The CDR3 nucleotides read TGTGCCAGTAGTATTCTCACAGGGCTTGCTTTGGGGGCCAACGTCCTGACTTTC. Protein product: CASSILTGLALGANVLTF.